The rows below give T cell receptor beta chains drawn from one sample of a study of cytomegalovirus exposure and HLA in healthy donors. Libraries were prepared by immunoSEQ multiplex PCR; TCRdb keeps only in-frame clonotypes and omits some of them. The sample lists about 78,000 clones; almost 97% were seen once. Material: PBMCs. All receptors derive from a man aged 18 to 30 in good health and CMV-seropositive. The conserved cysteine and the conserved F or W are not part of the CDR3 here.

V gene	J gene	CDR3 protein
TRBV5-8	TRBJ2-1	ASSPAGTSLYEQF
TRBV6-5	TRBJ2-5	ASSYSLQQTQY
TRBV15	TRBJ2-7	ATSEGRTRGGEQY
TRBV6-4	TRBJ1-4	ASSGGTNEKLF
TRBV19	TRBJ1-1	ASKQGVNTEAF
TRBV5-1	TRBJ1-1	ASSRQGELTEAF
TRBV5-6	TRBJ1-4	ASSLRGRFEKLF
TRBV28	TRBJ2-7	ASSLWGWRGEQY
TRBV7-9	TRBJ2-7	ASSLVDRDYEQY
TRBV2	TRBJ2-1	ASSWTSGNNEQF